Listed here are 22 T cell receptor beta chains from one sample, sequenced in a study of CD8+ T cells in alopecia areata (dated by TCRdb to 2017 to 2018). The intended sense of this specimen's time point label: baseline before oral tofacitinib. Lesional scalp punch biopsies and peripheral blood were obtained from alopecia areata patients. Library construction relied on the immunoSEQ multiplex PCR assay. For TCR sequencing, RNA was extracted from every sample and reverse transcribed into cDNA to serve as template. TCRdb holds this immuneACCESS table with in-frame rearrangements only. Some clones are missing; in checked studies, unresolved V genes explain under half, and the rest has no known cause. The table for this sample lists 15,000 to 20,000 clones; approximately 70% of them were counted only once. The ten largest clones capture 6% to 7.5% of the sample. The sequencing used skin, collected at week 0. The receptor source for this set is a human donor with alopecia areata.

This chain links TRBV7-9 with TRBJ2-1, with 10 positions matching TRBD2. CDR1 is SEHNR, CDR2 FQNEAQ, per germline (reference sequence). The CDR3 covers 16 residues. The junction had 7 bases not matched to a gene; V was cut back by 0 bases and J by 8 bases. The CDR3 coding sequence is TGTGCCAGCAGCTTAGCGGGACTAGCGCGTGGGGATGAGCAGTTCTTC. It is translated as CASSLAGLARGDEQFF.

By share, this clone counts as medium-sized (0.01 to 0.1%). J is TRBJ2-7 and V is TRBV6-5; D may be TRBD1 (5 bases). V was trimmed by 2 bases and J by 6 bases, leaving 20 bases between them. CDR3 size: 16 residues. CDR1 and CDR2 from the germline V gene are MNHEY and SVGAGI. CDR3 nucleotide sequence: TGTGCCAGCAGTTACCCAAGGACCGCCAGGGTTGCCGAGCAGTACTTC. Translated: CASSYPRTARVAEQYF.

This clone appeared a single time. The V call is TRBV6-5, the J call TRBJ1-2, with D hard to call. The germline V and J ends were trimmed by 2 bases and 4 bases, with 8 bases remaining between them. Germline V gene lookup returns CDR1 MNHEY and CDR2 SVGAGI. The CDR3 has 13 amino acids. CDR3 in DNA: TGTGCCAGCAGTTACAACAGCGGCTATGGCTACACCTTC. Translating gives CASSYNSGYGYTF.

The CDR3, as DNA: TGTGCCAGCTCACCTGGGACGTGGAACACTGAAGCTTTCTTT. Its translation: CASSPGTWNTEAFF. This chain joins TRBV18 and TRBJ1-1; the D gene is possibly TRBD1 (5 bases). The CDR3 loop spans 14 amino acids. Trimming stripped 3 bases from V and 1 base from J, with 9 bases between. The germline V gene encodes CDR1 KGHSH and CDR2 LQKENI.

This chain uses TRBV28 with TRBJ1-2, with TRBD1 as a possible D gene (5 bases). V was trimmed by 2 bases and J by 1 base, leaving 14 bases between them. This CDR3 has 16 residues. Germline loops: CDR1 MDHEN, CDR2 SYDVKM. CDR3 loop: CASSLTPGTLNYGYTF. CDR3 DNA sequence: TGTGCCAGCAGTTTAACCCCGGGGACCCTTAACTATGGCTACACCTTC.

The chain carries TRBV11-1 and TRBJ2-7; 8 bases are shared with TRBD1. Germline V lookup: CDR1 SGHAT, CDR2 FQDESV (reference sequence). The CDR3 is 16 residues long. V lost 5 bases, J lost 3 bases, and 12 bases stayed unmatched. The CDR3 DNA is TGTGCCAGCAGCGTAGACGACAGGGGCCATCACTACGAGCAGTACTTC. Residues: CASSVDDRGHHYEQYF.

This clone has more than one count but fewer than ten. The CDR3 nucleotides read TGTGCCAGCTCACCACTGGGTGCGGGTGAAGGCTACACCTTC. This codes for CASSPLGAGEGYTF. V is TRBV18 and J is TRBJ1-2; the D is unclear. The germline V and J ends were trimmed by 1 base and 8 bases, with 14 bases remaining between them. The germline V gene encodes CDR1 KGHSH and CDR2 LQKENI. The CDR3 covers 14 residues.

This chain's CDR3 is CASSEYLAGGGNEQYF. DNA of the CDR3: TGTGCCAGCAGCGAATATCTAGCGGGGGGTGGGAACGAGCAGTACTTC. This chain connects TRBV7-2 to TRBJ2-7; 11 nucleotides match TRBD2. With V trimmed by 5 bases and J by 5 bases, 11 bases remained unmatched. CDR3 size: 16 residues. In germline, CDR1 is SGHTA, CDR2 FQGNSA.

The V and J genes are TRBV10-3 and TRBJ1-2; D gene uncertain. V shed 6 bases and J shed 4 bases, with 9 bases lying between them. Per the germline V gene, CDR1 is ENHRY and CDR2 is SYGVKD. The CDR3 has 12 amino acids. CDR3 loop: CAIREGPYGYTF. CDR3 sequence (DNA): TGTGCCATCAGGGAGGGTCCCTATGGCTACACCTTC.

This clone was counted a few times. This chain connects TRBV5-4 to TRBJ2-4; 7 bases line up with TRBD2. The CDR3 has 19 amino acids. The V gene's germline CDR1 is SGHNT and CDR2 YYREEE (reference sequence). V shed 4 bases and J 0 bases; nucleotides not matched to a gene: 16. This CDR3 reads CASSQHRDYHWVAKNIQYF. The CDR3, as DNA: TGTGCCAGCAGCCAACACCGGGACTACCATTGGGTAGCCAAAAACATTCAGTACTTC.

The chain joins TRBV2 to TRBJ2-3; D uncertain. Looked up from germline, CDR1 is SNHLY and CDR2 is FYNNEI. Trimming pared 2 bases from V and 6 bases from J, leaving 6 bases between. The CDR3 has 12 amino acids. CDR3 DNA sequence: TGTGCCAGCAGTGAAATGAGCGATACGCAGTATTTT. The encoded protein is CASSEMSDTQYF.

In its sample, this clone was seen a few times. V usage is TRBV4-3 and J usage is TRBJ2-5; D not certain. CDR1 and CDR2 from the germline V gene are LGHNA and YSLEER. V shed 0 bases and J shed 5 bases, with 7 bases lying between them. The CDR3 is made up of 13 amino acids. Here the CDR3 DNA reads TGCGCCAGCAGCCAAGATATGAGGGAGACCCAGTACTTC. Translating it yields CASSQDMRETQYF.

The chain combines TRBV10-3 with TRBJ1-3, with a possible D match to TRBD1 (6 bases). CDR3 length: 14 residues. The germline CDR1 and CDR2 sequences are ENHRY and SYGVKD. V gave up 3 bases and J gave up 4 bases, with 10 bases separating them. The DNA for the CDR3 is TGTGCCATCAGTGACACAGGGTCCGGAAACACCATATATTTT. Protein product: CAISDTGSGNTIYF.

V is TRBV20-1 and J is TRBJ2-3; no clear D. This CDR3 spans 11 amino acids. Per germline, CDR1 DFQATT and CDR2 SNEGSKA (reference sequence). Trimming removed 0 bases from V and 6 bases from J, with 4 bases in between. Written as DNA, the CDR3 is TGCAGTGCTAGAGATATTGATACGCAGTATTTT. Translating gives CSARDIDTQYF.

The gene calls are TRBV5-1 and TRBJ2-2; D assignment may be TRBD1 or TRBD2 (5 bases each). The CDR3 extends over 16 amino acids. Germline CDR1 reads SGHRS; CDR2 reads YFSETQ. Trimming left V 0 bases short and J 1 base short, with 10 bases between. This CDR3 reads CASSLDGTQNTGELFF. The CDR3 DNA follows: TGCGCCAGCAGCTTGGACGGGACGCAGAACACCGGGGAGCTGTTTTTT. Drawing the rest from reference TRBV5-1 and TRBJ2-2, the complete variable domain is KAGVTQTPRYLIKTRGQQVTLSCSPISGHRSVSWYQQTPGQGLQFLFEYFSETQRNKGNFPGRFSGRQFSNSRSEMNVSTLELGDSALYLCASSLDGTQNTGELFFGEGSRLTVL.

In nucleotides, the CDR3 is TGCAGCGTTGAGACAGGCACAGATACGCAGTATTTT. This gives the protein CSVETGTDTQYF. This sequence joins TRBV29-1 and TRBJ2-3; D may be TRBD1 (5 bases). This CDR3 spans 12 amino acids. Between the trimmed V and J ends, which lost 3 bases and 1 base, there was a span of 5 bases. Germline CDR1 reads SQVTM; CDR2 reads ANQGSEA.

The chain uses TRBV18 and TRBJ2-7; 9 bases align to TRBD1. With V trimmed by 3 bases and J by 0 bases, 21 bases remained unmatched. This CDR3 is built from 21 residues. The V gene's germline CDR1 is KGHSH and CDR2 LQKENI. CDR3 in amino acids: CASSPWSPGTGFDLSSYEQYF. CDR3 DNA: TGTGCCAGCTCACCCTGGTCACCCGGGACAGGGTTTGATTTAAGCTCCTACGAGCAGTACTTC.

V is TRBV6-5 and J is TRBJ1-6; unclear D gene. This CDR3 is built from 15 residues. Germline CDR1 MNHEY, CDR2 SVGAGI. V lost 6 bases, J lost 2 bases, and 11 bases lay in between. CDR3: CASSLTYAYNSPLHF. The CDR3 nucleotides are TGTGCCAGCAGCCTGACTTATGCCTATAATTCACCCCTCCACTTT.

This clone was detected a few times. The gene calls are TRBV7-6 and TRBJ1-1; D gene unclear. CDR3 size: 15 residues. Trimming removed 0 bases from V and 6 bases from J, with 14 bases in between. Germline CDR1 and CDR2: SGHVS and FNYEAQ. Here the CDR3 DNA reads TGTGCCAGCAGCTTAGCTTTAGGGTCGGGCGCTGAAGCTTTCTTT. This gives the protein CASSLALGSGAEAFF.

This chain links TRBV2 with TRBJ1-2; 7 nucleotides line up with TRBD1. V lost 3 bases, J lost 4 bases, and 20 bases stayed unmatched. Germline loops: CDR1 SNHLY, CDR2 FYNNEI. CDR3 length: 19 residues. Here the CDR3 reads CASSDLALWGQSPLYGYTF. The CDR3 nucleotides are TGTGCCAGCAGTGACTTAGCTTTATGGGGACAGAGTCCCCTCTATGGCTACACCTTC.

This clone is a singleton in its sample. The chain uses TRBV7-2 and TRBJ2-5; no clear D. Per the germline V gene, CDR1 is SGHTA and CDR2 is FQGNSA. The CDR3 loop spans 12 amino acids. The ends were cut back, 5 bases at V and 5 bases at J, with 9 bases in the middle. CDR3 in amino acids: CASSDGTETQYF. CDR3 in DNA: TGTGCCAGCAGCGACGGAACTGAGACCCAGTACTTC.

This chain uses TRBV10-3 with TRBJ1-1; D is undetermined. The CDR3 totals 12 residues. CDR1 is ENHRY, CDR2 SYGVKD, per germline. V shed 11 bases and J shed 0 bases, with 10 bases lying between them. In nucleotides, the CDR3 is TGTGCCTCCTTGGAAATGAACACTGAAGCTTTCTTT. Translation: CASLEMNTEAFF.